Each of the 14 T cell receptor beta chains below was sequenced from the same sample in a study of T cell responses to AZD1222 COVID-19 vaccine. The protocol was immunoSEQ multiplex PCR, while the TCRdb copy is restricted to in-frame clones and leaves out a portion. The data show fewer than 95,000 clones, approximately 90% seen once. Sequenced material: peripheral blood, taken 28 days after the second AZD1222 dose. All receptors derive from an adult who received the AZD1222 COVID-19 vaccine.

The J gene is TRBJ1-1, the V gene TRBV25-1; 10 bases are shared with TRBD1. CDR3 size: 15 residues. Germline V lookup: CDR1 MGHDK, CDR2 SYGVNS. V shed 4 bases, J shed 1 base, and the junction held 3 bases outside the gene matches. The CDR3 sequence is CASSGGQGWNTEAFF. The CDR3 DNA reads TGTGCCAGCAGTGGGGGACAGGGGTGGAACACTGAAGCTTTCTTT.

This chain joins TRBV28 and TRBJ2-1; 7 nucleotides align to TRBD1. Per the germline V gene, CDR1 is MDHEN and CDR2 is SYDVKM. The CDR3 is 15 amino acids. V gave up 4 bases and J gave up 6 bases; unmatched junction bases: 9. The CDR3 loop is CASSSPTGTLNEQFF. The DNA for the CDR3 is TGTGCCAGCAGTTCTCCGACAGGGACCCTCAATGAGCAGTTCTTC.

The V gene is TRBV7-9, the J gene TRBJ2-7; D is possibly TRBD2 (7 bases). Germline CDR1 is SEHNR and CDR2 is FQNEAQ (reference sequence). V was pared by 8 bases and J by 0 bases, with 14 bases between. CDR3 length equals 14 residues. CDR3 nucleotide sequence: TGTGCCAGCGGGAGGGGGGCGAGCTCCTACGAGCAGTACTTC. Translation: CASGRGASSYEQYF.

This clone occurred once. The J gene is TRBJ2-5, the V gene TRBV19; D might be TRBD2 (6 bases). In germline, CDR1 is LNHDA, CDR2 SQIVND (reference sequence). The CDR3 length is 16 residues. Trimming stripped 1 base from V and 2 bases from J, with 14 bases between. The CDR3 nucleotides read TGTGCCAGTAGTATAGTGAGTAGCGGAGGACAAGAGACCCAGTACTTC. This codes for CASSIVSSGGQETQYF.

This clone is a singleton in its sample. The chain has TRBV27 and TRBJ2-2; tentative D call: TRBD1 (5 bases). The CDR3 loop spans 16 amino acids. Trimming stripped 1 base from V and 4 bases from J, with 13 bases between. From germline, CDR1 is MNHEY and CDR2 SMNVEV (reference sequence). The CDR3 spells CASSLWAGKGTGELFF. CDR3 DNA sequence: TGTGCCAGCAGTTTATGGGCAGGGAAGGGCACCGGGGAGCTGTTTTTT.

This clone occurred once. The chain uses TRBV30 and TRBJ2-3; 8 nucleotides line up with TRBD2. CDR1 is GTSNPN and CDR2 is SVGIG in the germline V gene (reference sequence). The CDR3 is made up of 13 amino acids. The DNA of the CDR3 is TGTGCTTTCAGCGGGAGTGGAACAGATACGCAGTATTTT. Translated, it gives CAFSGSGTDTQYF. Combining the CDR3 with reference TRBV30 and TRBJ2-3 gives the whole variable domain SQTIHQWPATLVQPVGSPLSLECTVEGTSNPNLYWYRQAAGRGLQLLFYSVGIGQISSEVPQNLSASRPQDRQFILSSKKLLLSDSGFYLCAFSGSGTDTQYFGPGTRLTVL.

The V and J genes are TRBV7-2 and TRBJ1-1, with 8 bases lining up with TRBD1. The CDR3 has 14 amino acids. Per germline, CDR1 SGHTA and CDR2 FQGNSA. The V gene end was trimmed by 5 bases and the J gene end by 5 bases; junction bases not matched to a gene: 7. DNA for the CDR3: TGTGCCAGCAGCACTCGACAGGGGAGGACTGAAGCTTTCTTT. Translation: CASSTRQGRTEAFF.

In this sample, this clone turned up once. The chain uses TRBV24-1 and TRBJ2-1; TRBD1 aligns across 11 bases. The CDR3 loop spans 16 amino acids. J was trimmed by 6 bases and V by 3 bases; bases with no gene match: 6. CDR1 and CDR2 from the germline V gene are KGHDR and SFDVKD. The CDR3: CATSDQTGTGGNEQFF. CDR3 nucleotides: TGTGCCACCAGTGATCAGACCGGGACAGGGGGCAATGAGCAGTTCTTC.

V and J are TRBV2 and TRBJ1-3; no clear D gene. Trimming shortened V by 7 bases and J by 1 base, and 14 bases separated the two germline ends. CDR3 length: 15 amino acids. Germline CDR1 reads SNHLY; CDR2 reads FYNNEI. CDR3 region: CASKGFGISGNTIYF. The CDR3 region has the DNA TGTGCCAGCAAGGGATTTGGAATATCTGGAAACACCATATATTTT.

This clone was counted once. This chain uses TRBV6-1 with TRBJ1-6; D gene ambiguous. The V end was cut by 3 bases, the J end by 5 bases, with 20 bases between. CDR1 and CDR2 (germline): MNHNS, SASEGT. This CDR3 comprises 18 residues. This CDR3 reads CASSEETVRPIHNSPLHF. The DNA of the CDR3 is TGTGCCAGCAGTGAGGAGACCGTAAGACCCATCCATAATTCACCCCTCCACTTT.

This chain links TRBV7-9 with TRBJ1-5; D perhaps matches TRBD1 (6 bases). V dropped 5 bases and J dropped 4 bases, with 15 bases sitting between them. This CDR3 has 15 amino acids. The germline V gene has CDR1 SEHNR and CDR2 FQNEAQ (reference sequence). The CDR3 spells CASSQQGLRNQPQHF. The CDR3 nucleotides read TGTGCCAGCAGCCAACAGGGTTTGAGGAATCAGCCCCAGCATTTT.

This rearrangement joins TRBV27 to TRBJ1-2; maybe TRBD1 (6 bases). Trimming cost V 5 bases and J 5 bases, with 27 bases left between them. Germline assignment: CDR1 MNHEY and CDR2 SMNVEV (reference sequence). The CDR3 extends over 18 amino acids. The DNA of the CDR3 is TGTGCCAGCAGTCCACTGGCTGGGGGAGGGGAAGGGGGGTATGGCTACACCTTC. It yields the protein CASSPLAGGGEGGYGYTF.

This chain connects TRBV28 to TRBJ2-7; the D gene is possibly TRBD1 (6 bases). The ends were cut back, 3 bases at V and 4 bases at J, with 10 bases in the middle. Looked up from germline, CDR1 is MDHEN and CDR2 is SYDVKM. There are 13 residues in the CDR3. In DNA, the CDR3 is TGTGCCAGCAGTTTCTCCACAGGGTACGAGCAGTACTTC. Its protein product is CASSFSTGYEQYF.

This clone was counted a few times. The V call is TRBV27, the J call TRBJ2-1, with 10 bases lining up with TRBD2. Losses at the gene ends were 5 bases for V and 1 base for J; bases not matched to a gene: 5. The germline CDR1 and CDR2 sequences are MNHEY and SMNVEV (reference sequence). The CDR3 extends over 16 amino acids. The DNA of the CDR3 is TGTGCCAGCAGTCCCAGCGGGAGGGGATCCTACAATGAGCAGTTCTTC. This gives the protein CASSPSGRGSYNEQFF.